This T cell receptor beta chain was recorded in a study of T cell changes during pregnancy in multiple sclerosis. This table comes from immunoSEQ multiplex PCR, and its TCRdb copy is limited to in-frame clones, with some not included. The table has some 29,000 clones, 75% to 95% seen once. The ends lost 8 bases at V and 5 bases at J; junction bases unmatched: 7. The germline V gene encodes CDR1 MNHEY and CDR2 SVGAGI. The CDR3 totals 14 residues. The receptor was derived from a female donor with multiple sclerosis, enrolled in a pregnancy study. This chain uses TRBV6-5 with TRBJ2-7; TRBD2 agrees at 12 bases. Sequences were derived from CD8+ T cells from peripheral blood mononuclear cells, sampled before pregnancy. For the CDR3, the DNA is TGTGCCAGCGCCCTAGCGGGAGGGCCTAACGAGCAGTACTTC. The encoded protein is CASALAGGPNEQYF.